This TCR beta chain appears in the sequencing data of a study of cytotoxic CD8 clonotypes in ibrutinib-treated CLL. Study-level information: Response samples were taken after a median of about 12 months on treatment, range 6 to 36.

The length of the CDR3 is 13 residues. Germline V gene data show CDR1 as SGHTA and CDR2 as FQGNSA. Trimming removed 2 bases at V and 1 base at J, with 3 bases between. The method was immunoSEQ multiplex PCR; TCRdb's version includes in-frame clones alone and lacks a portion of them. This table holds 35,000 to 45,000 clones, 49% found once. In this sample, this clone turned up a few times. The receptor's source is a human donor with chronic lymphocytic leukemia. The starting material was PBMCs, obtained before ibrutinib treatment. The V and J genes are TRBV7-2 and TRBJ1-5, with D hard to call. In DNA form, the CDR3 reads TGTGCCAGCAGCTTAAGGAGCAATCAGCCCCAGCATTTT. The encoded protein is CASSLRSNQPQHF.